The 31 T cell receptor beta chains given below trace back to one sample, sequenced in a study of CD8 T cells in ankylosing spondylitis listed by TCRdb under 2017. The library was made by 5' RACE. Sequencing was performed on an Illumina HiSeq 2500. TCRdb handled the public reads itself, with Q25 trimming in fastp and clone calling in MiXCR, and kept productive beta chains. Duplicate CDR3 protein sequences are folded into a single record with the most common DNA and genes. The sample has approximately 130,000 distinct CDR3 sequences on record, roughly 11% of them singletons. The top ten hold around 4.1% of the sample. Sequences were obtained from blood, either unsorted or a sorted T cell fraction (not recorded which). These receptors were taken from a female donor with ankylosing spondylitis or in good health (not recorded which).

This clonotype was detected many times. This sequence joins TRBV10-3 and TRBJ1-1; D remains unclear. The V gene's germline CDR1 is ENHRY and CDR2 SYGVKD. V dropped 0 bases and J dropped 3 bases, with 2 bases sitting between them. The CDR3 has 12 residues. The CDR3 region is CAISESDTEAFF. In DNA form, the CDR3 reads TGTGCCATCAGTGAGTCAGACACTGAAGCTTTCTTT.

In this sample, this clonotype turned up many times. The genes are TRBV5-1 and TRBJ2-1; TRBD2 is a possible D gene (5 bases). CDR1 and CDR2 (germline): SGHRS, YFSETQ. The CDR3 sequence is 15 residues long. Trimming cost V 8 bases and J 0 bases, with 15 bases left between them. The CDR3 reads CASRTSFSSYNEQFF. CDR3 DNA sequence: TGCGCCAGTAGGACTTCTTTCAGCTCCTACAATGAGCAGTTCTTC.

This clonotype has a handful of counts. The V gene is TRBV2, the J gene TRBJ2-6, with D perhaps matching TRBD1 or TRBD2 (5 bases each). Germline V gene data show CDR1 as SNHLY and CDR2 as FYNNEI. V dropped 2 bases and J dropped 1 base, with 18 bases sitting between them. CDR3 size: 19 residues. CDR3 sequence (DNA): TGTGCCAGCAGTGAAAACATAAAACGTGGGGGTTCTGGGGCCAACGTCCTGACTTTC. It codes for CASSENIKRGGSGANVLTF.

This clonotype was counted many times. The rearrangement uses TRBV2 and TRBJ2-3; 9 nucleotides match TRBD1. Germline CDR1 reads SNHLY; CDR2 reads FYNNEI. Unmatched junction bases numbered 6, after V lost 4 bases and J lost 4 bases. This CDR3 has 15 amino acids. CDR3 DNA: TGTGCCAGCAGTGGCCGGGACAGGGTGTCAGATACGCAGTATTTT. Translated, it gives CASSGRDRVSDTQYF.

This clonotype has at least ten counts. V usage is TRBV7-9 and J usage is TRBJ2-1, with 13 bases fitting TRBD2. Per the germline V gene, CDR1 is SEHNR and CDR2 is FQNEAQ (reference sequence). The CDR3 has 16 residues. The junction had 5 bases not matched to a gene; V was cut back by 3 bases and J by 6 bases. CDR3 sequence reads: CASSLETSGRFNEQFF. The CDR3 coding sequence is TGTGCCAGCAGCTTGGAGACTAGCGGGAGGTTCAATGAGCAGTTCTTC.

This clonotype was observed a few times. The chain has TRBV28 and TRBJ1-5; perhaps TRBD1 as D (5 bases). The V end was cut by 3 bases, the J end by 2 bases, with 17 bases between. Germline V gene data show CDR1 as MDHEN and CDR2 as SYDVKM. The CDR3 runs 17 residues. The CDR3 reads CASSFPRGAGGNQPQHF. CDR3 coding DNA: TGTGCCAGCAGTTTTCCCCGGGGAGCGGGGGGCAATCAGCCCCAGCATTTT.

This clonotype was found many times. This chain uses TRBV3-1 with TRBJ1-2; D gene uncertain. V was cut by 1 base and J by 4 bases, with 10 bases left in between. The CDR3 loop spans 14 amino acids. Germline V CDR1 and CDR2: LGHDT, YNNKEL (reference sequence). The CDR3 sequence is CASSQVGNPYGYTF. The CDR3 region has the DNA TGTGCCAGCAGCCAAGTCGGGAACCCCTATGGCTACACCTTC.

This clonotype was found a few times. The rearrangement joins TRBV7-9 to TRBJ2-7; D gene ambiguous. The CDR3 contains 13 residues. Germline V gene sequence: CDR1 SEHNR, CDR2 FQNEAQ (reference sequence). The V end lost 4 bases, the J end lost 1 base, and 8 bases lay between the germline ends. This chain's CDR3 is CASSSDLSYEQYF. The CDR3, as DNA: TGTGCCAGCAGCTCCGATTTGTCCTACGAGCAGTACTTC.

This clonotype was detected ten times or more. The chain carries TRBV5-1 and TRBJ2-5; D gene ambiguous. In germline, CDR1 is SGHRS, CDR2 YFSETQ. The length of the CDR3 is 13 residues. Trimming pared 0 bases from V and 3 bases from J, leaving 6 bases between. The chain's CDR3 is CASSLDTEETQYF. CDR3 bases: TGCGCCAGCAGCTTGGACACGGAAGAGACCCAGTACTTC.

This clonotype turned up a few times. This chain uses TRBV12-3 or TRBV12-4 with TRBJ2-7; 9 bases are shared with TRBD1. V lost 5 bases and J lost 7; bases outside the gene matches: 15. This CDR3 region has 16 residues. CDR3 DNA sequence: TGTGCCAGCAGTCCTTTGAGGGGGACAGGGCTAGAAGAGCAGTACTTC. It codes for CASSPLRGTGLEEQYF.

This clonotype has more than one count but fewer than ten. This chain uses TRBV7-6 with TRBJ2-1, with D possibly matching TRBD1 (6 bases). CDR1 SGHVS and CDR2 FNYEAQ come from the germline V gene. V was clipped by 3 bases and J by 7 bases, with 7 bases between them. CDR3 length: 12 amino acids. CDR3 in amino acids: CASSFRGNEQFF. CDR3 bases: TGTGCCAGCAGCTTTAGGGGGAATGAGCAGTTCTTC.

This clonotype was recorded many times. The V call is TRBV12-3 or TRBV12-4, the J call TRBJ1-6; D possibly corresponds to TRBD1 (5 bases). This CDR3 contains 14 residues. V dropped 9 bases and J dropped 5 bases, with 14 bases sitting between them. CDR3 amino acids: CASSGQGNNSPLHF. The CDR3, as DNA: TGTGCCAGTTCGGGGCAGGGAAATAATTCACCCCTCCACTTT.

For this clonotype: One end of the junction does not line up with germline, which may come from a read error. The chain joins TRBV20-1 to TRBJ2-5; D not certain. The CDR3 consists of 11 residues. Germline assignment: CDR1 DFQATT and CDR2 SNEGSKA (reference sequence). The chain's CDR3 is CSGRIEETQYF. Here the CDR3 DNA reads TGCAGTGGTAGAATTGAGGAGACCCAGTACTTC.

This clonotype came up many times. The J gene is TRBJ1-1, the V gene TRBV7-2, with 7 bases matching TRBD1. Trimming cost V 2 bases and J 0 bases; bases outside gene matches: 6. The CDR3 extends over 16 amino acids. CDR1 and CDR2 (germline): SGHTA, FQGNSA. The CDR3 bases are TGTGCCAGCAGCTTAAGGGCAGGGGGGATGAACACTGAAGCTTTCTTT. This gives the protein CASSLRAGGMNTEAFF.

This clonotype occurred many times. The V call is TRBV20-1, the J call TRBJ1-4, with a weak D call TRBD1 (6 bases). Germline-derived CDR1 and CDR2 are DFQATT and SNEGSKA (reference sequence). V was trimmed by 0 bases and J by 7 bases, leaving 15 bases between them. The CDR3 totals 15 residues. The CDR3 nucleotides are TGCAGTGCTAGAGATCTTCAGGGGCTTGGTGAAAAACTGTTTTTT. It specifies CSARDLQGLGEKLFF.

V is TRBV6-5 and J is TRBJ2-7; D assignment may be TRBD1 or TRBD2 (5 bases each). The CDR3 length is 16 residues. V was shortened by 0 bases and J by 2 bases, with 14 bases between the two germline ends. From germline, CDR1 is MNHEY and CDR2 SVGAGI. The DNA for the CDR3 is TGTGCCAGCAGTTACTCGATGTCCCGGGGACCCTACGAGCAGTACTTC. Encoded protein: CASSYSMSRGPYEQYF.

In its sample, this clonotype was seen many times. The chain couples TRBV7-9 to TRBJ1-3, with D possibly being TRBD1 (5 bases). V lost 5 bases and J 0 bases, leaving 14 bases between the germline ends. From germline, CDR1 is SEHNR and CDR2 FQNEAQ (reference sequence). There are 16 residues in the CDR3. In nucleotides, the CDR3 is TGTGCCAGCAGCCCCTGGACGGGACTCTCTGGAAACACCATATATTTT. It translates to CASSPWTGLSGNTIYF.

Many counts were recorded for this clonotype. The CDR3 here is CSVRKAVNVEQYF. The DNA of the CDR3 is TGCAGTGTCCGAAAGGCGGTGAACGTCGAGCAGTACTTC. V usage is TRBV20-1 and J usage is TRBJ2-7; D unclear. Germline CDR1 reads DFQATT; CDR2 reads SNEGSKA (reference sequence). The CDR3 runs to 13 residues. Between the trimmed V and J ends, which lost 7 bases and 6 bases, there was a span of 19 bases.

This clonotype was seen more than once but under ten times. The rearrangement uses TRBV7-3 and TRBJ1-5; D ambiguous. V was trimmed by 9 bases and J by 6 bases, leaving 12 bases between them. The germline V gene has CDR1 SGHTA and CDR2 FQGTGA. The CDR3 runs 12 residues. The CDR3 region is CASRRGIQPQHF. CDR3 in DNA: TGTGCCAGTAGACGGGGAATTCAGCCCCAGCATTTT.

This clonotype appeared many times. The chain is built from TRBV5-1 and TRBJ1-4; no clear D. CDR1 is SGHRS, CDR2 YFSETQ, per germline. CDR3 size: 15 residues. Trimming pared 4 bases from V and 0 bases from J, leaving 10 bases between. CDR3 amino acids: CASSPNLATNEKLFF. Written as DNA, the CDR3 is TGCGCCAGCAGCCCTAACCTAGCAACTAATGAAAAACTGTTTTTT.

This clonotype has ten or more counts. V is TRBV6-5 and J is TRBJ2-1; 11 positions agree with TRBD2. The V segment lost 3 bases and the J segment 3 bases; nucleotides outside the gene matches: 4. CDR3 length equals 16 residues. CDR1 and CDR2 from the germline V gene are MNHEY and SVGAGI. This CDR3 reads CASSYAGTSGYNEQFF. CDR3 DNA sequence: TGTGCCAGCAGTTATGCCGGGACTAGCGGCTACAATGAGCAGTTCTTC.

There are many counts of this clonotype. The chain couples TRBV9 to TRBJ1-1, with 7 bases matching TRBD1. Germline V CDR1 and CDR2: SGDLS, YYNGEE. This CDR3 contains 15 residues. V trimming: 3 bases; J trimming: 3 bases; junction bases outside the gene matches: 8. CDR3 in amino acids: CASSAQGGYDTEAFF. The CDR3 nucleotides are TGTGCCAGCAGCGCCCAGGGGGGGTATGACACTGAAGCTTTCTTT.

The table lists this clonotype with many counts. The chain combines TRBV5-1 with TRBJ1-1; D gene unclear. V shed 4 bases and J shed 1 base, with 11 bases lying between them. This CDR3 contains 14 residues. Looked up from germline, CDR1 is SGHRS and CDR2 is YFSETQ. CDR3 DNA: TGCGCCAGCAGCGTAGCCAGCCAGAACACTGAAGCTTTCTTT. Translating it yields CASSVASQNTEAFF. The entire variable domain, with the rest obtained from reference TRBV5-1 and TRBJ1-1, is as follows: KAGVTQTPRYLIKTRGQQVTLSCSPISGHRSVSWYQQTPGQGLQFLFEYFSETQRNKGNFPGRFSGRQFSNSRSEMNVSTLELGDSALYLCASSVASQNTEAFFGQGTRLTVV.

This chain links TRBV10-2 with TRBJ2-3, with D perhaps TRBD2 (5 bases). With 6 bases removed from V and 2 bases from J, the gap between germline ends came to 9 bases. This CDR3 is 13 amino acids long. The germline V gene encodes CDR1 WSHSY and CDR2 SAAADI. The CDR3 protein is CASRLANTDTQYF. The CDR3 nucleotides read TGCGCCAGCAGGTTAGCGAACACAGATACGCAGTATTTT.

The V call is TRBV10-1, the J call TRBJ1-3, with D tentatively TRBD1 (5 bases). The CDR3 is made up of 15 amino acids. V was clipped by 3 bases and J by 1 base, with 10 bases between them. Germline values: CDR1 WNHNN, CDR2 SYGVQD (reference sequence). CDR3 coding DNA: TGCGCCAGCAGTGAAGGGACGGCGTCTGGAAACACCATATATTTT. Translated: CASSEGTASGNTIYF.

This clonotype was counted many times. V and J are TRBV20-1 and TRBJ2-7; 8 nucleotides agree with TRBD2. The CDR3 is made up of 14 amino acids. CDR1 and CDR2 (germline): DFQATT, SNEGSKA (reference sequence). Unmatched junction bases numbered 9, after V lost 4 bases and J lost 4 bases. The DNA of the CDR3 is TGCAGTGCTATTGTTCCCAGCGGGAGATACGAGCAGTACTTC. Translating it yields CSAIVPSGRYEQYF.

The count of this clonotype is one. The chain's CDR3 is CSYTREITDTQYF. The CDR3 DNA reads TGCAGCTACACGCGCGAGATCACAGATACGCAGTATTTT. The chain has TRBV29-1 and TRBJ2-3, with D unclear. The CDR3 is made up of 13 amino acids. The V end lost 8 bases, the J end lost 2 bases, and 14 bases lay between the germline ends. CDR1 is SQVTM and CDR2 is ANQGSEA in the germline V gene.

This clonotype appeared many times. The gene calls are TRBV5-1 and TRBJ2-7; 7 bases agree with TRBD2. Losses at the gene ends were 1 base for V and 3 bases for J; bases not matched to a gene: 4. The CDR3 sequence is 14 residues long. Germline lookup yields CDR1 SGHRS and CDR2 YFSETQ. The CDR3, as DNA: TGCGCCAGCAGCTTGCGGGGACTAAACTACGAGCAGTACTTC. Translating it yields CASSLRGLNYEQYF. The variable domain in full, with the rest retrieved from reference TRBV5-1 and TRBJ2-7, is KAGVTQTPRYLIKTRGQQVTLSCSPISGHRSVSWYQQTPGQGLQFLFEYFSETQRNKGNFPGRFSGRQFSNSRSEMNVSTLELGDSALYLCASSLRGLNYEQYFGPGTRLTVT.

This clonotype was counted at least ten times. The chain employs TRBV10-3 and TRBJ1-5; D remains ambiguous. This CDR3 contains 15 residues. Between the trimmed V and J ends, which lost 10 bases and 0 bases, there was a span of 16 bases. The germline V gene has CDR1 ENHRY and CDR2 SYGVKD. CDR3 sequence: CATSPQELSNQPQHF. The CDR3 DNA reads TGTGCCACATCCCCTCAAGAACTTAGCAATCAGCCCCAGCATTTT.

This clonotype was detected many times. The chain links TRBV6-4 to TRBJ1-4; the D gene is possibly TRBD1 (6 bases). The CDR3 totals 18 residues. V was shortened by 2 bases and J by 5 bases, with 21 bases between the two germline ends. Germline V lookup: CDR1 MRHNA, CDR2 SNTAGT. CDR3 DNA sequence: TGTGCCAGCAGTGACCTGGGGGGCACCCAAGGAGGCAATGAAAAACTGTTTTTT. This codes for CASSDLGGTQGGNEKLFF.

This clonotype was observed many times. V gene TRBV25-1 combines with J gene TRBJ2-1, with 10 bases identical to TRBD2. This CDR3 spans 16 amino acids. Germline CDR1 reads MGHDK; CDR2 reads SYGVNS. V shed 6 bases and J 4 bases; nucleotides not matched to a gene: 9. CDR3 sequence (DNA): TGTGCCAGCAGCCTTGGGGTGGGACTAGCGTACAATGAGCAGTTCTTC. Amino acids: CASSLGVGLAYNEQFF.